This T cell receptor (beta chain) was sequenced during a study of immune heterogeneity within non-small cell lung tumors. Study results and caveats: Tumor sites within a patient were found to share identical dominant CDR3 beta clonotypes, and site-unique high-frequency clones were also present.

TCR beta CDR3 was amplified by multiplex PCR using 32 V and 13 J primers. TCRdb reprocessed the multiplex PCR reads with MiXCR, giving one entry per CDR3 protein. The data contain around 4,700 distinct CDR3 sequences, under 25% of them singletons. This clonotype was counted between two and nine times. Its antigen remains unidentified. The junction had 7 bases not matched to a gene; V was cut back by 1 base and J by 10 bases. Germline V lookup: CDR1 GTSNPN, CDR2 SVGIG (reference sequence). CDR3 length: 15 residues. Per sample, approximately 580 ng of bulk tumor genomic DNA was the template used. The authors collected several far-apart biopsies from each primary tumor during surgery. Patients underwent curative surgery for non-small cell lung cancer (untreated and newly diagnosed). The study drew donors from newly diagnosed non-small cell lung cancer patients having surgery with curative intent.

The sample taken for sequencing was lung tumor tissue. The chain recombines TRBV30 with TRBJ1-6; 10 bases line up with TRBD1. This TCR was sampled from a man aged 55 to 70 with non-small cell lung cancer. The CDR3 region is CAWSDGQGGRSPLHF. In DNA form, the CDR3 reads TGTGCCTGGAGTGACGGACAGGGGGGAAGATCACCCCTCCACTTT.